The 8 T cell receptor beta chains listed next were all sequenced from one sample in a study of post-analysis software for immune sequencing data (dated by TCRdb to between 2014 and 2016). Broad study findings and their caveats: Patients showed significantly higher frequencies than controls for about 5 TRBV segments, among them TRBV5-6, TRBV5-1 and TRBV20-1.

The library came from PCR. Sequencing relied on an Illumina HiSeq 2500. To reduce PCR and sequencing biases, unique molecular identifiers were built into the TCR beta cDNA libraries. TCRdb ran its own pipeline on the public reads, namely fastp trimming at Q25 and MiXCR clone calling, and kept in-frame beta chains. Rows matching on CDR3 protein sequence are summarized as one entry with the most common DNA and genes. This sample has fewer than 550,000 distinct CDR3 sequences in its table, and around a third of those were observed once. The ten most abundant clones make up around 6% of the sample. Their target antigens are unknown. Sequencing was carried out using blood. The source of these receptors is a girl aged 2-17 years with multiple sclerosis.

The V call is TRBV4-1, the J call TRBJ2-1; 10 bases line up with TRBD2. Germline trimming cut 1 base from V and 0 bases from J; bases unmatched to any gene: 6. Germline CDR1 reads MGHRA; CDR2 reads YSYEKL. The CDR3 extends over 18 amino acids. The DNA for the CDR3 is TGCGCCAGCAGCCAAGGGCTAGCGGGGGCCCACTCCTACAATGAGCAGTTCTTC. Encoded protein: CASSQGLAGAHSYNEQFF.

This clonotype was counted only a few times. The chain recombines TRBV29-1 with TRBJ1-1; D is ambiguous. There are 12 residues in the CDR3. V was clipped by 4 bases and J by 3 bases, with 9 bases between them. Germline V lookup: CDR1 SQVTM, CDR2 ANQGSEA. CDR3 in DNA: TGCAGCGTTGCTTCGTGGGACACTGAAGCTTTCTTT. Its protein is CSVASWDTEAFF.

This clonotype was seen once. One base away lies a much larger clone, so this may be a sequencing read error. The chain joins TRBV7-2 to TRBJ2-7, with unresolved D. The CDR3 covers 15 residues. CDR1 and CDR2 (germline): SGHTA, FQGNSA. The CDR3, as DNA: TGTGCCAACAGCTTAATTGGCGTCAGCTCCTACGAGCAGTACTTC. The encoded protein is CANSLIGVSSYEQYF.

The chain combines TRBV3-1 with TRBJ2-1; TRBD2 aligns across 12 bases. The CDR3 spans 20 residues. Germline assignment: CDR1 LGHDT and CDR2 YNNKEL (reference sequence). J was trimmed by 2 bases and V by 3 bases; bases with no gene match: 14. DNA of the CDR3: TGTGCCAGCAGCCATTCCTCCGGGCTAGCGGGGGGGGATCCCTACAATGAGCAGTTCTTC. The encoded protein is CASSHSSGLAGGDPYNEQFF.

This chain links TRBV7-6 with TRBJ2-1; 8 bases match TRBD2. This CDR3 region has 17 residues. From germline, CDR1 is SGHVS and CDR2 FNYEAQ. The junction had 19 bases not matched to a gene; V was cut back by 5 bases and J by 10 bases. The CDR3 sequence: CASSPVSARGGVGEQFF. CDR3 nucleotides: TGTGCCAGCAGCCCAGTTTCGGCCCGGGGGGGCGTAGGAGAGCAGTTCTTC.

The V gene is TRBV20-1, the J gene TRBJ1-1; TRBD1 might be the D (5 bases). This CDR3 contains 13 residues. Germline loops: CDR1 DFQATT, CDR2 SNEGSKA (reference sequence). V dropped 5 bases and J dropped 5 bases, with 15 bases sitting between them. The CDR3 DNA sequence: TGCAGTGCTTCCTCAGGGCGTTGGACTGAAGCTTTCTTT. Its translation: CSASSGRWTEAFF.

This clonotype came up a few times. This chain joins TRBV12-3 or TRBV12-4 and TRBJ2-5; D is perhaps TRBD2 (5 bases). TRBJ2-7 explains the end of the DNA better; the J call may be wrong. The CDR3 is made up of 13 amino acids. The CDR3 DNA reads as TGTGCCAGCAGTCCCCGACGGGGCTACGAGCAGTACTTC. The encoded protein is CASSPRRGYEQYF.

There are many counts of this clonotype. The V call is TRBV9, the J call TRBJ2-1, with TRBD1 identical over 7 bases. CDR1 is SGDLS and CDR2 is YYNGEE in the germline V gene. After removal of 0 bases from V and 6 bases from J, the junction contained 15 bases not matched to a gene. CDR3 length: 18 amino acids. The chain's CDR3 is CASSVEPLAGGMGNEQFF. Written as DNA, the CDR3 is TGTGCCAGCAGCGTAGAGCCCCTGGCAGGGGGTATGGGCAATGAGCAGTTCTTC.